These T cell receptor beta chains were read from a single sample in a study of T cell repertoires in cytomegalovirus infection. One entry per CDR3 protein, called by TCRdb with MiXCR from the reads. This sample carries 69,000 or so distinct CDR3 sequences, under 30% of them seen once, and the ten largest clones take 45% to 65%. These receptors have no identified antigens. This sample comprised CD8+ T cells from cultured PBMCs, obtained from culture after CMV antigen stimulation. These receptors all stem from a human donor in good health (CMV status not recorded). Some clones in this sample may be carry-over from other donors' samples. Each CDR3 is given with its conserved first and last residue. The order of the fields is J gene, V gene, CDR3 protein.

TRBJ2-3	TRBV12-3/TRBV12-4	CASSLTDTQYF
TRBJ2-5	TRBV6-1	CASSAGTSGRAEETQYF
TRBJ2-1	TRBV27	CASSLSAGDHYNEQFF
TRBJ1-1	TRBV7-9	CASSLAGGEAFF
TRBJ2-2	TRBV2	CASNGDYTGELFF
TRBJ2-1	TRBV20-1	CSVAGGSYNEQFF
TRBJ2-3	TRBV28	CASSLPPPSSGSFVDTQYF
TRBJ2-3	TRBV24-1	CATSDPDTQYF
TRBJ1-4	TRBV15	CATSSWTINEKLFF
TRBJ1-5	TRBV19	CASSTGPFDQPQHF
TRBJ2-5	TRBV11-2	CASSSIFHQETQYF
TRBJ2-7	TRBV6-2/TRBV6-3	CASNRGEQYF
TRBJ2-7	TRBV15	CATSREGGRSSYEQYF
TRBJ2-4	TRBV4-3	CASSQEGVNIQYF
TRBJ2-5	TRBV6-1	CASSEGVSGGQETQYF
TRBJ2-2	TRBV2	CASSGAWTSANTGELFF
TRBJ1-5	TRBV20-1	CSARGGQSNHQPQHF
TRBJ1-5	TRBV7-2	CASSLKGNPNQPQHF
TRBJ1-5	TRBV4-3	CASSRDRGGQPQHF
TRBJ2-5	TRBV7-6	CASSLGVEETQYF
TRBJ2-2	TRBV15	CATSRGMSGELFF
TRBJ2-2	TRBV30	CAWNGQSHEELFF